This TCR beta chain was retrieved from a study of cytomegalovirus exposure and HLA in healthy donors. 13 Jbeta primers and 60 Vbeta primers were used for the PCR. Here immunoSEQ multiplex PCR was the method, and the copy in TCRdb shows in-frame clones only, minus some. The sample holds 93,000 or so clones, more than 75% seen once. The CDR3 has 14 amino acids. V dropped 3 bases and J dropped 7; count of bases not matched to a gene: 5. From germline, CDR1 is PRHDT and CDR2 FYEKMQ (reference sequence). The chain joins TRBV13 to TRBJ1-1, with 10 bases lining up with TRBD1. The origin of this receptor is a woman aged 18-30 years in good health and CMV-seropositive. Input material: PBMCs. DNA for the CDR3: TGTGCCAGCAGCTTGGGGACAGGGGCTGATGAAGCTTTCTTT. Translation: CASSLGTGADEAFF. Drawing the rest from reference TRBV13 and TRBJ1-1, the complete variable domain is AAGVIQSPRHLIKEKRETATLKCYPIPRHDTVYWYQQGPGQDPQFLISFYEKMQSDKGSIPDRFSAQQFSDYHSELNMSSLELGDSALYFCASSLGTGADEAFFGQGTRLTVV.